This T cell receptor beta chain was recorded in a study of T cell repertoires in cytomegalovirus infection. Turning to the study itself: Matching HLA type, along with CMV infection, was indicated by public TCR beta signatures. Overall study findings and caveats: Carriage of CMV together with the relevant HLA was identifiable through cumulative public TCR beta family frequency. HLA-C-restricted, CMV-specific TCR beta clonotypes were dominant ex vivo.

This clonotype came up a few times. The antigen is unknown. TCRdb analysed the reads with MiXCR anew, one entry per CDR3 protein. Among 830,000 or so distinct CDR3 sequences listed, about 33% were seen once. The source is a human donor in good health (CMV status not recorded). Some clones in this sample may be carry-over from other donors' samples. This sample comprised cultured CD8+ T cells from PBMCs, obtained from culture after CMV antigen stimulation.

CDR3 region: CATSRGKFTEAFF. CDR3 DNA sequence: TGTGCCACCTCTCGTGGAAAGTTCACTGAAGCTTTCTTT. The rearrangement links TRBV24-1 to TRBJ1-1, with D hard to call. The CDR3 totals 13 residues. V was trimmed by 9 bases and J by 4 bases, leaving 14 bases between them. In germline, CDR1 is KGHDR, CDR2 SFDVKD.